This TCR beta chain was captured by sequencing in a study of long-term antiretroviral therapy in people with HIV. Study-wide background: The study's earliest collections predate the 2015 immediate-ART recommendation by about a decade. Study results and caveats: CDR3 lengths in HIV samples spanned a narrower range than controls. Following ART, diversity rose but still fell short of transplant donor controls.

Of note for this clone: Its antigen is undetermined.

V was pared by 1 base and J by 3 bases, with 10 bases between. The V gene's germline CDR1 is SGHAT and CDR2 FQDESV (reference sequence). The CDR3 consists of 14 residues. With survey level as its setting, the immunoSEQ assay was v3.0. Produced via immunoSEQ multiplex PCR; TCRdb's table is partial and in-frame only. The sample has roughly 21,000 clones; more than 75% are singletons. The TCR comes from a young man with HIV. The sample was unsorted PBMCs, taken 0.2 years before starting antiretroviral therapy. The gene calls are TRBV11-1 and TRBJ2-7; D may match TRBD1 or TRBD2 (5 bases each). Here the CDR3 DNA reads TGTGCCAGCAGCTTAGTCGGGACCCACTACGAGCAGTACTTC. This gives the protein CASSLVGTHYEQYF.